One sample yielded the 23 T cell receptor beta chains listed below, sequenced in a study of T cell responses to AZD1222 COVID-19 vaccine. Profiling relied on immunoSEQ multiplex PCR, and the TCRdb table lists in-frame clones only, not all of them. The sample lists 90,000 to 130,000 clones; 85% to 95% were seen once. Source: peripheral blood, taken on day 0 of AZD1222 vaccination. These receptors were taken from an adult in good health.

V usage is TRBV9 and J usage is TRBJ2-7; D unresolved. Deletions cut 4 bases from V and 5 bases from J, with 10 bases between. The CDR3 has 12 residues. Germline CDR1 SGDLS, CDR2 YYNGEE. The CDR3 region is CASSPAGNEQYF. CDR3 nucleotides: TGTGCCAGCAGCCCTGCAGGTAACGAGCAGTACTTC.

CDR3 DNA sequence: TGTGCCACCAGCAGAGAAAGGGGGACAGGGGGCGTTAGGCGCACTGAAGCTTTCTTT. As protein: CATSRERGTGGVRRTEAFF. This chain joins TRBV15 and TRBJ1-1; 12 bases line up with TRBD1. Germline-derived CDR1 and CDR2 are LNHNV and YYDKDF (reference sequence). The CDR3 covers 19 residues. The junction had 12 bases not matched to a gene; V was cut back by 0 bases and J by 4 bases. Variable domain in full (rest from reference TRBV15 and TRBJ1-1): DAMVIQNPRYQVTQFGKPVTLSCSQTLNHNVMYWYQQKSSQAPKLLFHYYDKDFNNEADTPDNFQSRRPNTSFCFLDIRSPGLGDTAMYLCATSRERGTGGVRRTEAFFGQGTRLTVV.

The chain employs TRBV6-5 and TRBJ2-7; TRBD1 aligns across 9 bases. The V gene's germline CDR1 is MNHEY and CDR2 SVGAGI. After removal of 6 bases from V and 9 bases from J, the junction contained 3 bases not matched to a gene. The CDR3 loop spans 11 amino acids. This CDR3 is CASSPGQGQYF. In DNA form, the CDR3 reads TGTGCCAGCAGCCCGGGACAGGGGCAGTACTTC.

A note on this clone: The identical CDR3 is also encoded by other nucleotide sequences in the sample. The rearrangement joins TRBV5-1 to TRBJ1-2, with D tentatively TRBD1 (5 bases). In germline, CDR1 is SGHRS, CDR2 YFSETQ. The CDR3 contains 12 residues. The germline V and J ends were trimmed by 0 bases and 8 bases, with 8 bases remaining between them. DNA for the CDR3: TGCGCCAGCAGCTTGGTAGGGGACGGCTACACCTTC. The encoded protein is CASSLVGDGYTF.

This clone was recorded only once. The chain employs TRBV29-1 and TRBJ1-1, with D possibly TRBD1 on 5 matching bases. The V end lost 4 bases, the J end lost 11 bases, and 14 bases lay between the germline ends. Germline V CDR1 and CDR2: SQVTM, ANQGSEA. The CDR3 runs 11 residues. CDR3 sequence (DNA): TGCAGCGTTGGGGACGCTAAGGATGCTTTCTTT. It yields the protein CSVGDAKDAFF.

V is TRBV28 and J is TRBJ2-6; D is unclear. This CDR3 has 16 residues. Germline loops: CDR1 MDHEN, CDR2 SYDVKM. V dropped 5 bases and J dropped 4 bases, with 15 bases sitting between them. The CDR3 nucleotides read TGTGCCAGCAGTCCACCCTCGGGCCCCGGGGCCAACGTCCTGACTTTC. Its translation is CASSPPSGPGANVLTF.

The chain couples TRBV11-3 to TRBJ2-7, with a possible D match to TRBD1 (5 bases). The germline V and J ends were trimmed by 1 base and 3 bases, with 10 bases remaining between them. Germline V gene lookup returns CDR1 SGHNT and CDR2 YENEEA. CDR3 length: 14 residues. The CDR3 spells CASSLADSYYEQYF. CDR3 nucleotide sequence: TGTGCCAGCAGCTTAGCAGACAGTTACTACGAGCAGTACTTC.

V and J are TRBV2 and TRBJ2-1, with D hard to call. The CDR3 totals 12 residues. The V and J ends lost 2 bases and 8 bases respectively, with 7 bases between them. Germline CDR1 SNHLY, CDR2 FYNNEI. The CDR3 DNA is TGTGCCAGCAGTGAACTTTGGGATGAGCAGTTCTTC. It is translated as CASSELWDEQFF.

This clone was picked up one time. The chain combines TRBV2 with TRBJ2-7; D call uncertain. Germline V CDR1 and CDR2: SNHLY, FYNNEI. The CDR3 consists of 10 residues. V was shortened by 3 bases and J by 7 bases, with 4 bases between the two germline ends. CDR3 loop: CASSEGEQYF. The CDR3 DNA reads as TGTGCCAGCAGTGAGGGGGAGCAGTACTTC.

The chain is built from TRBV3-1 (or the pseudogene TRBV3-2) and TRBJ1-3, with no clear D. This CDR3 has 15 amino acids. Germline-derived CDR1 and CDR2 are LGHDT and YNNKEL (reference sequence). The V end was cut by 3 bases, the J end by 1 base, with 10 bases between. The CDR3 DNA reads TGTGCCAGCAGCCAGGAGATGAGTTCTGGAAACACCATATATTTT. Translated: CASSQEMSSGNTIYF.

This clone was counted a single time. This chain joins TRBV19 and TRBJ2-5, with TRBD2 identical over 14 bases. Germline CDR1 reads LNHDA; CDR2 reads SQIVND (reference sequence). V shed 3 bases, J shed 2 bases, and the junction held 8 bases outside the gene matches. The CDR3 has 18 residues. DNA of the CDR3: TGTGCCAGTAGTATCAGTGGACTAGCGGGGGGAGGTCAAGAGACCCAGTACTTC. It is translated as CASSISGLAGGGQETQYF.

In DNA, the CDR3 is TGTGCCAGCAGGAACCGGGACAGCAGCAATCAGCCCCAGCATTTT. Residues: CASRNRDSSNQPQHF. This chain connects TRBV7-3 to TRBJ1-5; 7 bases align to TRBD1. The CDR3 covers 15 residues. The germline gives CDR1 SGHTA, CDR2 FQGTGA. The V segment lost 6 bases and the J segment 1 base; nucleotides outside the gene matches: 6.

The rearrangement links TRBV7-2 to TRBJ1-1; D is unclear. V lost 5 bases and J lost 0, with 19 bases in between. The germline CDR1 and CDR2 sequences are SGHTA and FQGNSA. The CDR3 has 17 amino acids. The DNA for the CDR3 is TGTGCCAGCAGCCCCGGGAAGTTACTGATCTTGAACACTGAAGCTTTCTTT. It translates to CASSPGKLLILNTEAFF.

The gene calls are TRBV19 and TRBJ2-2; the D is unclear. The ends were cut back, 10 bases at V and 6 bases at J, with 18 bases in the middle. This CDR3 is built from 14 residues. Germline assignment: CDR1 LNHDA and CDR2 SQIVND (reference sequence). The CDR3 DNA reads TGTGCCACCCGATACCGGGCCGTCCCCGGGGAGCTGTTTTTT. This gives the protein CATRYRAVPGELFF.

This clone was counted a single time. This chain links TRBV28 with TRBJ2-7; 8 nucleotides agree with TRBD1. The CDR3 extends over 13 amino acids. Trimming took 4 bases from V and 6 from J; bases not matched to a gene: 5. The germline CDR1 and CDR2 sequences are MDHEN and SYDVKM. The CDR3 is CASSWTGLPEQYF. CDR3 DNA: TGTGCCAGCAGTTGGACAGGGCTCCCCGAGCAGTACTTC. The full variable domain, completed using reference TRBV28 and TRBJ2-7, is DVKVTQSSRYLVKRTGEKVFLECVQDMDHENMFWYRQDPGLGLRLIYFSYDVKMKEKGDIPEGYSVSREKKERFSLILESASTNQTSMYLCASSWTGLPEQYFGPGTRLTVT.

This chain links TRBV28 with TRBJ2-5; D unresolved. CDR1 is MDHEN and CDR2 is SYDVKM in the germline V gene. The CDR3 sequence is 14 residues long. The germline V and J ends were trimmed by 5 bases and 2 bases, with 12 bases remaining between them. CDR3 sequence (DNA): TGTGCCAGCAGTCTCCGGGCCCCACAAGAGACCCAGTACTTC. Translation gives CASSLRAPQETQYF. Looking up the rest from reference TRBV28 and TRBJ2-5 gives the full variable domain: DVKVTQSSRYLVKRTGEKVFLECVQDMDHENMFWYRQDPGLGLRLIYFSYDVKMKEKGDIPEGYSVSREKKERFSLILESASTNQTSMYLCASSLRAPQETQYFGPGTRLLVL.

This chain joins TRBV2 and TRBJ1-1; D possibly corresponds to TRBD1 (6 bases). The germline V gene has CDR1 SNHLY and CDR2 FYNNEI. V dropped 10 bases and J dropped 1 base, with 13 bases sitting between them. CDR3 length: 13 residues. The CDR3 region is CATQRQENTEAFF. CDR3 DNA sequence: TGTGCCACCCAACGACAGGAGAACACTGAAGCTTTCTTT. The entire variable domain, with the rest obtained from reference TRBV2 and TRBJ1-1, is as follows: EPEVTQTPSHQVTQMGQEVILRCVPISNHLYFYWYRQILGQKVEFLVSFYNNEISEKSEIFDDQFSVERPDGSNFTLKIRSTKLEDSAMYFCATQRQENTEAFFGQGTRLTVV.

This clone was found once. V usage is TRBV5-4 and J usage is TRBJ2-3, with a tentative D call TRBD1 (6 bases). V was pared by 4 bases and J by 2 bases, with 8 bases between. Germline CDR1 and CDR2: SGHNT and YYREEE (reference sequence). CDR3 length equals 13 residues. CDR3 protein: CASSRDITDTQYF. DNA of the CDR3: TGTGCCAGCAGCCGGGACATCACAGATACGCAGTATTTT.

The chain recombines TRBV9 with TRBJ2-5, with a weak D call TRBD2 (7 bases). V was pared by 0 bases and J by 1 base, with 10 bases between. Germline values: CDR1 SGDLS, CDR2 YYNGEE. The CDR3 runs 15 residues. The chain's CDR3 is CASSVGGGAQETQYF. The CDR3 DNA reads as TGTGCCAGCAGCGTAGGAGGGGGGGCCCAAGAGACCCAGTACTTC.

In its sample, this clone was seen once. The gene calls are TRBV6-4 and TRBJ2-3; 9 bases fit TRBD1. Per germline, CDR1 MRHNA and CDR2 SNTAGT. There are 15 residues in the CDR3. With V trimmed by 3 bases and J by 5 bases, 6 bases remained unmatched. CDR3 sequence reads: CASSEEGTGKDTQYF. The CDR3 DNA follows: TGTGCCAGCAGTGAAGAAGGGACAGGGAAAGATACGCAGTATTTT.

This clone showed up just once. The CDR3 here is CASSQETQTEYEQYF. The CDR3 nucleotides are TGCGCCAGCAGCCAAGAAACCCAAACAGAGTACGAGCAGTACTTC. The chain couples TRBV4-1 to TRBJ2-7; D is unclear. The CDR3 is 15 amino acids. V dropped 0 bases and J dropped 4 bases, with 13 bases sitting between them. The germline V gene encodes CDR1 MGHRA and CDR2 YSYEKL.

The V and J genes are TRBV6-5 and TRBJ2-3, with D perhaps assigned TRBD1 or TRBD2 (5 bases each). The CDR3 spans 15 residues. CDR1 is MNHEY and CDR2 is SVGAGI in the germline V gene. Deletions cut 4 bases from V and 4 bases from J, with 15 bases between. CDR3: CASSSYGTSSDTQYF. The CDR3 region has the DNA TGTGCCAGCAGTTCCTACGGGACCAGCTCAGATACGCAGTATTTT.

V is TRBV2 and J is TRBJ1-2, with D uncertain. CDR3 length: 14 amino acids. CDR1 and CDR2 (germline): SNHLY, FYNNEI. Trimming removed 2 bases from V and 4 bases from J, with 11 bases in between. The CDR3 sequence is CASSENEGGYGYTF. As DNA, the CDR3 is TGTGCCAGCAGTGAAAACGAGGGTGGCTATGGCTACACCTTC.